Each of the 21 T cell receptor beta chains below was sequenced from the same sample in a study of shared T cell receptors in the human thymus. Sequenced by immunoSEQ multiplex PCR; TCRdb stores in-frame clones only, minus some. The data contain 500,000 to 750,000 clones, more than 75% of them singletons. These data were also filed under a second study, of human thymus T cells.

The sample was thymocytes. The receptors originated from a boy younger than two with a congenital heart defect.

V and J are TRBV19 and TRBJ2-5, with TRBD2 matching over 12 bases. Per germline, CDR1 LNHDA and CDR2 SQIVND (reference sequence). The CDR3 contains 16 residues. The junction had 6 bases not matched to a gene; V was cut back by 5 bases and J by 2 bases. The CDR3 reads CASSLSSGRDQETQYF. The CDR3 DNA sequence: TGTGCCAGTAGTCTCTCTAGCGGGAGGGATCAAGAGACCCAGTACTTC.

This clone was seen a single time. The genes are TRBV6-1 and TRBJ2-1, with TRBD2 matching 8 bases. CDR1 and CDR2 (germline): MNHNS, SASEGT. The CDR3 spans 17 residues. V lost 1 base to trimming and J lost 2 bases; unmatched junction nucleotides: 7. CDR3 nucleotides: TGTGCCAGCAGTGAAGGGTGGCGGGAGGTTACCTACAATGAGCAGTTCTTC. Its protein product is CASSEGWREVTYNEQFF.

V usage is TRBV5-6 and J usage is TRBJ2-5, with D possibly matching TRBD1 (5 bases). The V end lost 0 bases, the J end lost 2 bases, and 20 bases lay between the germline ends. Germline values: CDR1 SGHDT, CDR2 YYEEEE. The CDR3 runs to 18 residues. As DNA, the CDR3 is TGTGCCAGCAGCTTGGCGGCTAGTGTGGGGCGATTGCAAGAGACCCAGTACTTC. It translates to CASSLAASVGRLQETQYF.

The J gene is TRBJ2-7, the V gene TRBV6-4, with 7 bases aligning to TRBD1. With V trimmed by 10 bases and J by 2 bases, 14 bases remained unmatched. This CDR3 is 15 amino acids long. Germline V lookup: CDR1 MRHNA, CDR2 SNTAGT. In nucleotides, the CDR3 is TGTGCCATCCCCACCGGGACAGAGTACCCCTACGAGCAGTACTTC. Its translation is CAIPTGTEYPYEQYF.

J is TRBJ2-1 and V is TRBV27; 11 bases align to TRBD2. CDR1 MNHEY and CDR2 SMNVEV come from the germline V gene (reference sequence). The V segment lost 5 bases and the J segment 9 bases; nucleotides outside the gene matches: 3. This CDR3 comprises 13 residues. The CDR3 protein is CASSGLAGGEQFF. CDR3 nucleotide sequence: TGTGCCAGCAGTGGTCTAGCGGGAGGTGAGCAGTTCTTC.

V usage is TRBV6-1 and J usage is TRBJ1-3; TRBD1 matches at 8 bases. The CDR3 consists of 20 residues. Unmatched junction bases numbered 19, after V lost 6 bases and J lost 0 bases. Germline CDR1 is MNHNS and CDR2 is SASEGT. CDR3 sequence: CASRERTLGTGLSSGNTIYF. CDR3 nucleotides: TGTGCCAGCAGGGAAAGAACCCTAGGGACAGGCCTGAGCTCTGGAAACACCATATATTTT.

This clone has just one count. The CDR3: CASSRLAGVAGELFF. CDR3 in DNA: TGTGCCAGCAGCCGACTAGCGGGAGTCGCCGGGGAGCTGTTTTTT. This chain links TRBV7-2 with TRBJ2-2; 12 bases align to TRBD2. CDR3 size: 15 residues. Germline values: CDR1 SGHTA, CDR2 FQGNSA. J lost 6 bases, V lost 5 bases, and 4 bases had no gene match.

The chain has TRBV7-6 and TRBJ2-1, with 11 bases fitting TRBD2. The CDR3 covers 17 residues. V dropped 4 bases and J dropped 8; count of bases not matched to a gene: 13. Looked up from germline, CDR1 is SGHVS and CDR2 is FNYEAQ. The CDR3 loop is CASSCAPRGLAGYEQFF. Here the CDR3 DNA reads TGTGCCAGCAGCTGCGCACCCCGAGGACTAGCGGGCTATGAGCAGTTCTTC.

J is TRBJ2-5 and V is TRBV28; TRBD1 matches at 8 bases. Unmatched junction bases numbered 10, after V lost 2 bases and J lost 2 bases. This CDR3 spans 17 amino acids. The germline V gene has CDR1 MDHEN and CDR2 SYDVKM. This CDR3 reads CASSLTGGFVFQETQYF. CDR3 nucleotide sequence: TGTGCCAGCAGTTTAACAGGGGGTTTTGTTTTTCAAGAGACCCAGTACTTC.

The chain recombines TRBV29-1 with TRBJ1-3, with D maybe TRBD1 (5 bases). V lost 5 bases and J lost 6, with 17 bases in between. The germline CDR1 and CDR2 sequences are SQVTM and ANQGSEA. This CDR3 is 14 amino acids long. The CDR3 coding sequence is TGCAGCGTTCGAGACAGAGACTTTCTAAACACCATATATTTT. It encodes CSVRDRDFLNTIYF. Full variable domain (rest looked up from reference TRBV29-1 and TRBJ1-3): SAVISQKPSRDICQRGTSLTIQCQVDSQVTMMFWYRQQPGQSLTLIATANQGSEATYESGFVIDKFPISRPNLTFSTLTVSNMSPEDSSIYLCSVRDRDFLNTIYFGEGSWLTVV.

This chain links TRBV11-3 with TRBJ2-7, with 8 bases matching TRBD1. Germline V gene sequence: CDR1 SGHNT, CDR2 YENEEA. Trimming cost V 0 bases and J 6 bases; bases outside gene matches: 7. The CDR3 totals 15 residues. The CDR3 here is CASSLDQGTGREQYF. CDR3 in DNA: TGTGCCAGCAGCTTAGATCAAGGGACAGGCCGCGAGCAGTACTTC.

The chain has TRBV11-2 and TRBJ2-7; D perhaps matches TRBD2 (6 bases). Trimming left V 0 bases short and J 7 bases short, with 16 bases between. CDR1 and CDR2 from the germline V gene are SGHAT and FQNNGV. The CDR3 totals 15 residues. The CDR3 loop reads CASSLDMGGPQEQYF. CDR3 coding DNA: TGTGCCAGCAGCTTAGATATGGGAGGTCCTCAAGAGCAGTACTTC.

The chain carries TRBV5-1 and TRBJ2-7; 12 positions agree with TRBD1. Germline CDR1 SGHRS, CDR2 YFSETQ. V lost 4 bases, J lost 3 bases, and 17 bases stayed unmatched. The CDR3 extends over 19 amino acids. The CDR3: CASSRPRWDRGQVSYEQYF. In DNA form, the CDR3 reads TGCGCCAGCAGCAGACCCCGGTGGGACAGGGGGCAGGTGAGCTACGAGCAGTACTTC.

This clone was recorded only once. This rearrangement joins TRBV5-4 to TRBJ2-7, with a weak D call TRBD2 (6 bases). Trimming cost V 4 bases and J 2 bases, with 22 bases left between them. Per germline, CDR1 SGHNT and CDR2 YYREEE (reference sequence). There are 17 residues in the CDR3. CDR3 residues: CASSPQGGRSKTYEQYF. CDR3 DNA sequence: TGTGCCAGCAGCCCGCAGGGAGGCAGGAGCAAGACCTACGAGCAGTACTTC.

About this clone itself: Other nucleotide sequences from this sample produce the same CDR3. The gene calls are TRBV6-5 and TRBJ2-7; 8 bases are a match to TRBD1. V lost 2 bases and J lost 2; bases outside the gene matches: 5. The CDR3 has 15 amino acids. Germline loops: CDR1 MNHEY, CDR2 SVGAGI. The CDR3 region has the DNA TGTGCCAGCAGTTACGCCGGACAGGGCCCCTACGAGCAGTACTTC. The encoded protein is CASSYAGQGPYEQYF.

The rearrangement joins TRBV15 to TRBJ1-5; D unresolved. Germline V CDR1 and CDR2: LNHNV, YYDKDF (reference sequence). V lost 1 base to trimming and J lost 7 bases, with 11 bases between them. This CDR3 is 14 amino acids long. In DNA, the CDR3 is TGTGCCACCAGCAGAGTCGGTGTAAGACAGCCCCAGCATTTT. As protein: CATSRVGVRQPQHF. Full variable domain (outside the CDR3, taken from reference TRBV15 and TRBJ1-5): DAMVIQNPRYQVTQFGKPVTLSCSQTLNHNVMYWYQQKSSQAPKLLFHYYDKDFNNEADTPDNFQSRRPNTSFCFLDIRSPGLGDTAMYLCATSRVGVRQPQHFGDGTRLSIL.

CDR3 in amino acids: CASSPLIAILGTDTQYF. In DNA, the CDR3 is TGTGCCAGCAGCCCCCTAATAGCGATCCTCGGCACAGATACGCAGTATTTT. The chain uses TRBV16 and TRBJ2-3; tentatively, D is TRBD2 (5 bases). Germline CDR1 KGHSY, CDR2 FQNENV. This CDR3 comprises 17 residues. Trimming pared 4 bases from V and 1 base from J, leaving 18 bases between.

The chain joins TRBV30 to TRBJ2-2; 9 bases align to TRBD1. V lost 4 bases, J lost 0 bases, and 3 bases stayed unmatched. The germline CDR1 and CDR2 sequences are GTSNPN and SVGIG (reference sequence). CDR3 length: 15 residues. The CDR3 nucleotides are TGTGCCTGGACCCGGACAGGGGCGAACACCGGGGAGCTGTTTTTT. Protein: CAWTRTGANTGELFF.

The J gene is TRBJ2-3, the V gene TRBV18; D remains ambiguous. Trimming took 3 bases from V and 1 from J, leaving 11 bases between them. CDR3 length: 15 amino acids. The germline gives CDR1 KGHSH, CDR2 LQKENI. The CDR3 loop reads CASSPTRMGTDTQYF. CDR3 nucleotides: TGTGCCAGCTCACCCACGAGAATGGGCACAGATACGCAGTATTTT.

The J gene is TRBJ1-5, the V gene TRBV6-5; TRBD1 agrees at 7 bases. The CDR3 length is 14 residues. Germline CDR1 reads MNHEY; CDR2 reads SVGAGI. With V trimmed by 6 bases and J by 5 bases, 7 bases remained unmatched. The CDR3: CASSSDRIDQPQHF. The CDR3 DNA follows: TGTGCCAGCAGCTCGGACAGGATAGATCAGCCCCAGCATTTT.

The chain has TRBV5-5 and TRBJ2-5; TRBD1 matches 7 bases. CDR1 is SGHKS, CDR2 YYEKEE, per germline (reference sequence). V lost 1 base and J lost 4; bases outside the gene matches: 4. The CDR3 sequence is 14 residues long. This chain's CDR3 is CASSLLQGRETQYF. In nucleotides, the CDR3 is TGTGCCAGCAGCTTGTTACAGGGGAGAGAGACCCAGTACTTC. Combining the CDR3 with reference TRBV5-5 and TRBJ2-5 gives the whole variable domain DAGVTQSPTHLIKTRGQQVTLRCSPISGHKSVSWYQQVLGQGPQFIFQYYEKEERGRGNFPDRFSARQFPNYSSELNVNALLLGDSALYLCASSLLQGRETQYFGPGTRLLVL.